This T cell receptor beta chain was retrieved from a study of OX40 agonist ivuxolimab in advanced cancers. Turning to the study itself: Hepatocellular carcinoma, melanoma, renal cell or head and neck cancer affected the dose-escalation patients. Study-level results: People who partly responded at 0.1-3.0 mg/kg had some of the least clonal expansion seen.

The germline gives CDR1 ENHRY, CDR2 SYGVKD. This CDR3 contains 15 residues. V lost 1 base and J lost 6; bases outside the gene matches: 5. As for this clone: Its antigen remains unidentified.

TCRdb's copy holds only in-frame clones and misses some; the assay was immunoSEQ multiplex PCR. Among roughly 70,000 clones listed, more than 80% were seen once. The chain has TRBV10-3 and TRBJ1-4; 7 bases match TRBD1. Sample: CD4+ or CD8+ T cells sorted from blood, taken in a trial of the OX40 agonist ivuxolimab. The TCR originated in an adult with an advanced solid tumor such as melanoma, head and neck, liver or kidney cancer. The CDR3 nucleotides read TGTGCCATCAGTGAGTTGACAGGGAGGTATGAAAAACTGTTTTTT. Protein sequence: CAISELTGRYEKLFF.